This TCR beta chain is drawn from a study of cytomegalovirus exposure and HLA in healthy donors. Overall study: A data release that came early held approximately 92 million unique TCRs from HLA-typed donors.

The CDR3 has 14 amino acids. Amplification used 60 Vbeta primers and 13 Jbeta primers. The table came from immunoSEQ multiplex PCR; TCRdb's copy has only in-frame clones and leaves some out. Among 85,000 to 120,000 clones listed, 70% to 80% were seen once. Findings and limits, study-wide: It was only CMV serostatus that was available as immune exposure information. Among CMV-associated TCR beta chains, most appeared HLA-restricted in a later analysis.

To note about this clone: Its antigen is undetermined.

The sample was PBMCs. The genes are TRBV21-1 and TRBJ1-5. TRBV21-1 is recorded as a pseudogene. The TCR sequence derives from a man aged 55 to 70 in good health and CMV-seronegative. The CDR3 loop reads CASSKARSSQPQHF. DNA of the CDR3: TGTGCCAGCAGCAAAGCTCGTAGTTCTCAGCCCCAGCATTTT.